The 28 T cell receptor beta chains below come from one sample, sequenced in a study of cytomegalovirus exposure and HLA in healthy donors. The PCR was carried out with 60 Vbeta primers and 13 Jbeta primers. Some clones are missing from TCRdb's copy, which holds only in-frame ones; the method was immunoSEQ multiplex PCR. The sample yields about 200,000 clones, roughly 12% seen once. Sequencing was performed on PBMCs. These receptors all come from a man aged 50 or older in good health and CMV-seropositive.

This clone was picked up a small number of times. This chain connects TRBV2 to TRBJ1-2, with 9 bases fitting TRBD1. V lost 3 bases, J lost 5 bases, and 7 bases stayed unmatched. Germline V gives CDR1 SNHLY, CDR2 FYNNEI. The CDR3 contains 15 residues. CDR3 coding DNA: TGTGCCAGCAGTGATCCCACAGGGGGCGTATATGGCTACACCTTC. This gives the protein CASSDPTGGVYGYTF.

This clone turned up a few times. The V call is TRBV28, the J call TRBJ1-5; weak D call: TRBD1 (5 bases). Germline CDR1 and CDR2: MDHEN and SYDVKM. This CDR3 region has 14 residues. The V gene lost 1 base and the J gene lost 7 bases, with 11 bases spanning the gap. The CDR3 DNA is TGTGCCAGCAGTTTATCAGGGAACAGACAGCCCCAGCATTTT. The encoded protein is CASSLSGNRQPQHF.

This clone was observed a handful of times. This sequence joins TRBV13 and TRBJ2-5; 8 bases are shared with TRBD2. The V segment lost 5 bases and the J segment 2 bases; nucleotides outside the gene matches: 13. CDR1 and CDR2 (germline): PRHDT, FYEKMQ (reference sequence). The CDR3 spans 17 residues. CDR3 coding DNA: TGTGCCAGCAGCCCGGGGGGCAGCGGGGGTACTCAAGAGACCCAGTACTTC. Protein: CASSPGGSGGTQETQYF.

The CDR3 DNA sequence: TGTGCCAGCAGCTTAGGGGGACAGGGGGGGAATGAGCAGTTCTTC. Translating it yields CASSLGGQGGNEQFF. The chain uses TRBV7-2 and TRBJ2-1; 11 nucleotides align to TRBD1. Germline CDR1 is SGHTA and CDR2 is FQGNSA. The V gene end was trimmed by 1 base and the J gene end by 7 bases; junction bases not matched to a gene: 3. CDR3 length: 15 residues.

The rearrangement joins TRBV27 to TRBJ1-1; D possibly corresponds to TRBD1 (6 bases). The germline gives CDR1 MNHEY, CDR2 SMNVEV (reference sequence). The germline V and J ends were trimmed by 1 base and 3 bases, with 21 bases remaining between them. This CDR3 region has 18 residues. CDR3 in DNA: TGTGCCAGCAGTTTATTACAGTTTCCGGGACAAAAGGACACTGAAGCTTTCTTT. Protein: CASSLLQFPGQKDTEAFF.

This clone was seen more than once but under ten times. The CDR3 region is CAWDARIGGGYTF. In DNA form, the CDR3 reads TGTGCCTGGGACGCTAGGATTGGAGGAGGCTACACCTTC. This chain uses TRBV30 with TRBJ1-2; D not certain. V lost 5 bases and J lost 8, with 18 bases in between. Per the germline V gene, CDR1 is GTSNPN and CDR2 is SVGIG (reference sequence). The CDR3 extends over 13 amino acids. The full variable domain, completed using reference TRBV30 and TRBJ1-2, is SQTIHQWPATLVQPVGSPLSLECTVEGTSNPNLYWYRQAAGRGLQLLFYSVGIGQISSEVPQNLSASRPQDRQFILSSKKLLLSDSGFYLCAWDARIGGGYTFGSGTRLTVV.

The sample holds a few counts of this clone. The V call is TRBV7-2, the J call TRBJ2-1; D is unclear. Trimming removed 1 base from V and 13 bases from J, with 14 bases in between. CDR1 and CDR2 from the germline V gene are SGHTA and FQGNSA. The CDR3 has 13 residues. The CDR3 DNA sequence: TGTGCCAGCAGCTTAGAAAACCTAGGTGGCCAGTTCTTC. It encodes CASSLENLGGQFF.

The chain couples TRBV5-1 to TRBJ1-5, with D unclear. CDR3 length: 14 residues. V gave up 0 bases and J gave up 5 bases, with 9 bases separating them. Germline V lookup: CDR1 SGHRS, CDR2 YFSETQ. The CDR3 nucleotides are TGCGCCAGCAGCTTGGACTCACCTCATCAGCCCCAGCATTTT. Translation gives CASSLDSPHQPQHF.

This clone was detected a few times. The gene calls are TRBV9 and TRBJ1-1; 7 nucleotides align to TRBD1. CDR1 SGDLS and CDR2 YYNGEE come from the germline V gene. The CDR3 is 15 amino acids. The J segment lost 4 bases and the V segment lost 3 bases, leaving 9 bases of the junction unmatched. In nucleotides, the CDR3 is TGTGCCAGCAGCGCGACAGGGATGGTGGGCACTGAAGCTTTCTTT. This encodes CASSATGMVGTEAFF.

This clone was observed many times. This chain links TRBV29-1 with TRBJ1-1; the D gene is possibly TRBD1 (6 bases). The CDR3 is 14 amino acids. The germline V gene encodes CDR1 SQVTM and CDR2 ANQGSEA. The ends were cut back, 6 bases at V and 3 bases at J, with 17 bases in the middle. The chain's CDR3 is CSVALQGGYTEAFF. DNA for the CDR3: TGCAGCGTCGCTCTACAGGGAGGGTACACTGAAGCTTTCTTT.

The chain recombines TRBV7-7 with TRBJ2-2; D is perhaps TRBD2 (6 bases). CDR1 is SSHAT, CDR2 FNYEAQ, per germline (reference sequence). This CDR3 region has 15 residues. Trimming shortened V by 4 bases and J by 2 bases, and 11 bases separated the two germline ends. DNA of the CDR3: TGTGCCAGCAGCTCGGGAGTTTTTAACACCGGGGAGCTGTTTTTT. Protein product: CASSSGVFNTGELFF.

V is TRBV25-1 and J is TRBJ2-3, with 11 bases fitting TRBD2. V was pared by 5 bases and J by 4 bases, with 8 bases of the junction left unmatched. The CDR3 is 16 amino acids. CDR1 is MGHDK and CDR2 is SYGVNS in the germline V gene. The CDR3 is CASSPLAGGWSDTQYF. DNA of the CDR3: TGTGCCAGCAGTCCTCTAGCGGGGGGTTGGTCAGATACGCAGTATTTT.

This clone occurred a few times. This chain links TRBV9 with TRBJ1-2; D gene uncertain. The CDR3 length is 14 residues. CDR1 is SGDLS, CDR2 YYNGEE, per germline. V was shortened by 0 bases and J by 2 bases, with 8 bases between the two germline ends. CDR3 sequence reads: CASSVVSGNYGYTF. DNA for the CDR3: TGTGCCAGCAGCGTAGTTTCGGGGAACTATGGCTACACCTTC.

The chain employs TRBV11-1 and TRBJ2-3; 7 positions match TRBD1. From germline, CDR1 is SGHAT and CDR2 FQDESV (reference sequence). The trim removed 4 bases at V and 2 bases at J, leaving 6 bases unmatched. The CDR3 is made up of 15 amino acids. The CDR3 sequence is CASSSIGGYTDTQYF. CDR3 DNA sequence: TGTGCCAGCAGCTCCATAGGGGGCTACACAGATACGCAGTATTTT.

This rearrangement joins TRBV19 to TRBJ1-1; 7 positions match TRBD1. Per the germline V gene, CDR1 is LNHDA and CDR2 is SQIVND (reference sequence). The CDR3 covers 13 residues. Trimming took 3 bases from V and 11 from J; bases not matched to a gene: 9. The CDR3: CASSINVGGRAFF. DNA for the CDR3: TGTGCCAGTAGTATTAATGTAGGGGGCCGTGCTTTCTTT. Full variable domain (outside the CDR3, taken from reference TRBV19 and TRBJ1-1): DGGITQSPKYLFRKEGQNVTLSCEQNLNHDAMYWYRQDPGQGLRLIYYSQIVNDFQKGDIAEGYSVSREKKESFPLTVTSAQKNPTAFYLCASSINVGGRAFFGQGTRLTVV.

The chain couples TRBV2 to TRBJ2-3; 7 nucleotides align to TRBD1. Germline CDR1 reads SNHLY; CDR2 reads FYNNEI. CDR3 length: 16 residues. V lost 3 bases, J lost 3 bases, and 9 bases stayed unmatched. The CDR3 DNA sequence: TGTGCCAGCAGTGAGGGATACAGGGGTTGGACAGATACGCAGTATTTT. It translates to CASSEGYRGWTDTQYF.

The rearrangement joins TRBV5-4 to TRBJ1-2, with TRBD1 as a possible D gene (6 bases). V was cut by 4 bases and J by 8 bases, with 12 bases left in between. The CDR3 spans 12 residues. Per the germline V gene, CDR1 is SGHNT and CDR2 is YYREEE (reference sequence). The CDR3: CASSILGGGYTF. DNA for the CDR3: TGTGCCAGCAGCATATTAGGGGGAGGCTACACCTTC.

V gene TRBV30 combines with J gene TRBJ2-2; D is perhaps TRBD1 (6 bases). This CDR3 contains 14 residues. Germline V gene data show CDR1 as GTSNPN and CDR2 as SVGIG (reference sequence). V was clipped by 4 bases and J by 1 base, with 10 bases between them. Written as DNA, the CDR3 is TGTGCCTGGACTAAGGGACAGAACACCGGGGAGCTGTTTTTT. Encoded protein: CAWTKGQNTGELFF.

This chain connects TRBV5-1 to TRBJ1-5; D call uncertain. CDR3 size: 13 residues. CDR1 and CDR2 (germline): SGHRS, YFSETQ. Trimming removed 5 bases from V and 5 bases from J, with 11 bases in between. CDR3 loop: CASSQEEDQPQHF. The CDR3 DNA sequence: TGCGCCAGCAGTCAAGAAGAGGATCAGCCCCAGCATTTT.

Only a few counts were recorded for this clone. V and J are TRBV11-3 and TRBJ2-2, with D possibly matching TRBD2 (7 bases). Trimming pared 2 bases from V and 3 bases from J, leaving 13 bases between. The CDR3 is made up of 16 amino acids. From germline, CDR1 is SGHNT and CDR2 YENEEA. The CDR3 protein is CASSLMGGRDTGELFF. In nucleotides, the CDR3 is TGTGCCAGCAGCTTAATGGGGGGGCGTGACACCGGGGAGCTGTTTTTT.

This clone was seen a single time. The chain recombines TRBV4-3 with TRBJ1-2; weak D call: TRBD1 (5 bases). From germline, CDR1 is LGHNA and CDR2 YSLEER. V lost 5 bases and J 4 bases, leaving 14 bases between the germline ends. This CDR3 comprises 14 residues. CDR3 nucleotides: TGCGCCAGCAGCATGGGAGCCGGGGGCTATGGCTACACCTTC. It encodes CASSMGAGGYGYTF.

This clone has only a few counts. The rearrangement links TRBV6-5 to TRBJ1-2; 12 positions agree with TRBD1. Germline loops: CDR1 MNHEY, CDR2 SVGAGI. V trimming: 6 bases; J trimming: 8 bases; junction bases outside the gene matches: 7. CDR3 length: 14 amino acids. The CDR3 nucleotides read TGTGCCAGCAGAACCGGGACAGGGGGCCGGGGCTACACCTTC. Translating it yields CASRTGTGGRGYTF.

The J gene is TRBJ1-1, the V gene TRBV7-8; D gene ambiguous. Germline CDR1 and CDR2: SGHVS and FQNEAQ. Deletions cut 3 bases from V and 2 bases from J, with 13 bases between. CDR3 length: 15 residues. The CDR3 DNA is TGTGCCAGCAGCTTTATAGTCTCCGTAAACACTGAAGCTTTCTTT. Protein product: CASSFIVSVNTEAFF.

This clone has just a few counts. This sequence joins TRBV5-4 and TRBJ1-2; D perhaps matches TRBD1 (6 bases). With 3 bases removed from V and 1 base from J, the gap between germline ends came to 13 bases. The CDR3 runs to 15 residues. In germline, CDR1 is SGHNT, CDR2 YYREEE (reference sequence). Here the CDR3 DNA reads TGTGCCAGCAGCTCGGGGGGCGGGGGTAACTATGGCTACACCTTC. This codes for CASSSGGGGNYGYTF.

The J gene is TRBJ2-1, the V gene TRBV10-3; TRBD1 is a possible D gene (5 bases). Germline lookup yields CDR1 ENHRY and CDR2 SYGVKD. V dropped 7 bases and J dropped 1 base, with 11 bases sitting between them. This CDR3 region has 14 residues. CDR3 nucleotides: TGTGCCATCAAGGCGCAGGGTTCCTACAATGAGCAGTTCTTC. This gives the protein CAIKAQGSYNEQFF.

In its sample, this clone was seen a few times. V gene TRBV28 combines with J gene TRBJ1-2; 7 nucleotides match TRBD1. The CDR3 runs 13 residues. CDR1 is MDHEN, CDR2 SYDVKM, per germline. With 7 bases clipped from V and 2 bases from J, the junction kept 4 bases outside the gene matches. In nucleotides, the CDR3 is TGTGCCAGCACCGGGACAGCAAACTATGGCTACACCTTC. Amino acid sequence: CASTGTANYGYTF.

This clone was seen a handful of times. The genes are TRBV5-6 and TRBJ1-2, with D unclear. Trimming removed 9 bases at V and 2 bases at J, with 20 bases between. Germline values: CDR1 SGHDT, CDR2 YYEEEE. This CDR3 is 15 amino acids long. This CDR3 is CATKGDPGSNYGYTF. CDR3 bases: TGTGCCACGAAAGGAGACCCGGGATCAAACTATGGCTACACCTTC.

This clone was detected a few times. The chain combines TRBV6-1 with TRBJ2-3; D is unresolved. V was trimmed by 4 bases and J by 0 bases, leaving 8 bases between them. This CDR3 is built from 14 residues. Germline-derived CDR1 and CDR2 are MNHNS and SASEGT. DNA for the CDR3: TGTGCCAGCAGTGTAGGCGGTAGCACAGATACGCAGTATTTT. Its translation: CASSVGGSTDTQYF.